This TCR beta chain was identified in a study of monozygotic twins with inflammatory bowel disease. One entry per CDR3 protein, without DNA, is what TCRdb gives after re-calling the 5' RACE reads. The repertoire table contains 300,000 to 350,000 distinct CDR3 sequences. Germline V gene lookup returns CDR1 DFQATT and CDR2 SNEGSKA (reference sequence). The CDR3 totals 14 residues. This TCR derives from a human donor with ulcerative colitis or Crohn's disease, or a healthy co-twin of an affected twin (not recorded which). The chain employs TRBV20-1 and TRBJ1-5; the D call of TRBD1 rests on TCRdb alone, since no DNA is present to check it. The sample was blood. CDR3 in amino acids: CSAPDRVRNQPQHF.